This TCR beta chain was obtained from a study of blood T cell repertoires in COVID-19. Germline V gives CDR1 SGHTA, CDR2 FQGNSA. CDR3 length: 16 amino acids. Trimming took 2 bases from V and 2 from J; bases not matched to a gene: 5. Assay used: immunoSEQ multiplex PCR; TCRdb lists only in-frame clones, some missing. Among around 200,000 clones, approximately 86% were seen once, and the ten largest hold approximately 2.5%. The chain is built from TRBV7-2 and TRBJ1-4, with 7 nucleotides matching TRBD1. Specimen: peripheral blood. The source is a man in his forties or fifties with active or convalescent COVID-19. CDR3 sequence reads: CASSLTGTATNEKLFF. DNA for the CDR3: TGTGCCAGCAGCTTAACTGGGACAGCCACTAATGAAAAACTGTTTTTT.